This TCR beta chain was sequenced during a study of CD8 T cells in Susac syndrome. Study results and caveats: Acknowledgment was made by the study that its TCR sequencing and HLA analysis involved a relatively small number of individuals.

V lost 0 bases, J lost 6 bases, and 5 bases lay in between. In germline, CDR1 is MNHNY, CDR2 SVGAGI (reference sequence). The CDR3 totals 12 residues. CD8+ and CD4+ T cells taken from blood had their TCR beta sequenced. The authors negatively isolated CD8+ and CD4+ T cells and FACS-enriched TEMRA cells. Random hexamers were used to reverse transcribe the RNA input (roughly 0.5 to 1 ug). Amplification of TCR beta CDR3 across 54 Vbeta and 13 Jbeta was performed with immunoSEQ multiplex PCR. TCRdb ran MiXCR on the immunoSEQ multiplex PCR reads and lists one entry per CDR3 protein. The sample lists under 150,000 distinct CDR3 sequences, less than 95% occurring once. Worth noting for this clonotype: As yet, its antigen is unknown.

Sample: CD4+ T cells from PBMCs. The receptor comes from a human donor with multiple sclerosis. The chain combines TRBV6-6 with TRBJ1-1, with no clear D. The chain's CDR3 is CASSYSGAEAFF. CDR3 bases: TGTGCCAGCAGTTACTCCGGGGCTGAAGCTTTCTTT.